The 15 T cell receptor beta chains given below trace back to one sample, sequenced in a study of blood T cell repertoires in COVID-19. TCRdb keeps only in-frame clones here, not all; method: immunoSEQ multiplex PCR. The table includes 290,000 or so clones, around 89% detected once. Sequenced: PBMCs or T cells enriched from blood (not recorded which). These receptors all come from a woman aged 18-30 years with acute COVID-19.

V is TRBV19 and J is TRBJ2-5, with 8 bases that match TRBD2. This CDR3 has 14 residues. Per the germline V gene, CDR1 is LNHDA and CDR2 is SQIVND (reference sequence). Trimming took 6 bases from V and 3 from J; bases not matched to a gene: 6. The CDR3 DNA follows: TGTGCCAGTAGCCCCCGGGGGGGTGAAGAGACCCAGTACTTC. Translation: CASSPRGGEETQYF.

The chain is built from TRBV9 and TRBJ2-2; 8 bases agree with TRBD1. CDR3 length equals 15 residues. Per the germline V gene, CDR1 is SGDLS and CDR2 is YYNGEE. J lost 5 bases, V lost 4 bases, and 7 bases had no gene match. For the CDR3, the DNA is TGTGCCAGCAGCATTCAGGGGGCGCAAACCGGGGAGCTGTTTTTT. Encoded protein: CASSIQGAQTGELFF.

This clone was seen a handful of times. The rearrangement links TRBV5-6 to TRBJ2-2, with 11 bases lining up with TRBD1. The CDR3 is 16 amino acids. In germline, CDR1 is SGHDT, CDR2 YYEEEE. V was clipped by 4 bases and J by 7 bases; unmatched bases: 9. The DNA of the CDR3 is TGTGCCAGCAGCCCCGGGGGGACAGGGGGTTTCGGGGAGCTGTTTTTT. Translated: CASSPGGTGGFGELFF.

V gene TRBV5-1 combines with J gene TRBJ1-1, with a tentative D call TRBD1 (6 bases). Per the germline V gene, CDR1 is SGHRS and CDR2 is YFSETQ. Trimming cost V 3 bases and J 5 bases, with 17 bases left between them. The CDR3 has 15 amino acids. The DNA for the CDR3 is TGCGCCAGCAGCTCGTCTCGGGCAGGGGAAACTGAAGCTTTCTTT. Its translation is CASSSSRAGETEAFF.

J is TRBJ1-5 and V is TRBV2; D gene unclear. Trimming removed 3 bases from V and 2 bases from J, with 17 bases in between. CDR1 is SNHLY, CDR2 FYNNEI, per germline. The CDR3 is 17 residues long. CDR3 sequence (DNA): TGTGCCAGCAGTGAGGTCTATGCTGGTTCCGGCAATCAGCCCCAGCATTTT. Residues: CASSEVYAGSGNQPQHF.

The gene calls are TRBV28 and TRBJ2-3; 11 bases match TRBD2. CDR1 is MDHEN, CDR2 SYDVKM, per germline. Trimming took 5 bases from V and 0 from J; bases not matched to a gene: 16. This CDR3 spans 20 amino acids. The CDR3 here is CASSPRGLAVPKPSTDTQYF. CDR3 nucleotide sequence: TGTGCCAGCAGTCCCCGGGGACTAGCGGTACCCAAACCTAGCACAGATACGCAGTATTTT. The full variable domain, with the rest looked up from reference TRBV28 and TRBJ2-3, is DVKVTQSSRYLVKRTGEKVFLECVQDMDHENMFWYRQDPGLGLRLIYFSYDVKMKEKGDIPEGYSVSREKKERFSLILESASTNQTSMYLCASSPRGLAVPKPSTDTQYFGPGTRLTVL.

The J gene is TRBJ2-5, the V gene TRBV3-1 (or the pseudogene TRBV3-2); 10 bases map to TRBD2. Germline V lookup: CDR1 LGHDT, CDR2 YNNKEL (reference sequence). V lost 6 bases to trimming and J lost 3 bases; unmatched junction nucleotides: 13. The CDR3 contains 17 residues. CDR3 sequence: CASSPGVAGGLEETQYF. CDR3 in DNA: TGTGCCAGCAGTCCCGGGGTAGCGGGAGGCTTGGAAGAGACCCAGTACTTC.

The gene calls are TRBV10-3 and TRBJ1-1, with D perhaps TRBD1 (6 bases). Trimming stripped 7 bases from V and 0 bases from J, with 9 bases between. CDR3 length: 13 amino acids. Looked up from germline, CDR1 is ENHRY and CDR2 is SYGVKD. The CDR3 DNA reads as TGTGCCATCAAACAGGGCTTGAACACTGAAGCTTTCTTT. Residues: CAIKQGLNTEAFF.

The chain couples TRBV7-3 to TRBJ2-2; 8 nucleotides match TRBD2. Trimming removed 2 bases from V and 7 bases from J; junction bases left unmatched: 6. The germline V gene encodes CDR1 SGHTA and CDR2 FQGTGA. The CDR3 covers 15 residues. The DNA of the CDR3 is TGTGCCAGCAGCTTAGGGACTAGTCGGGACGGGGAGCTGTTTTTT. This sequence encodes CASSLGTSRDGELFF.

This chain joins TRBV27 and TRBJ2-7, with 10 bases fitting TRBD1. This CDR3 region has 15 residues. CDR1 and CDR2 from the germline V gene are MNHEY and SMNVEV (reference sequence). Trimming took 5 bases from V and 3 from J; bases not matched to a gene: 7. The CDR3 bases are TGTGCCAGCAGTCCCCGGGACAGGGGAGGCTACGAGCAGTACTTC. It translates to CASSPRDRGGYEQYF.

The CDR3 protein is CASSFGGRMVKDTEAFF. The CDR3 nucleotides are TGTGCCAGCAGCTTTGGGGGGAGAATGGTGAAGGACACTGAAGCTTTCTTT. The chain combines TRBV7-3 with TRBJ1-1; D is possibly TRBD1 (5 bases). The V end was cut by 3 bases, the J end by 3 bases, with 20 bases between. This CDR3 spans 17 amino acids. Germline CDR1 is SGHTA and CDR2 is FQGTGA.

This rearrangement joins TRBV27 to TRBJ1-1; maybe TRBD1 (6 bases). CDR1 MNHEY and CDR2 SMNVEV come from the germline V gene (reference sequence). The V and J ends lost 3 bases and 2 bases respectively, with 10 bases between them. The CDR3 runs 14 residues. The CDR3 sequence is CASSFNRANTEAFF. The CDR3 nucleotides are TGTGCCAGCAGTTTCAACAGGGCTAACACTGAAGCTTTCTTT.

V gene TRBV21-1 combines with J gene TRBJ2-4; the DNA was not compared with TRBD1, the D call given in the table. TRBV21-1 is labeled a pseudogene. This CDR3 has 17 amino acids. The CDR3 region has the DNA TGTGCCAGCAGCAAAGCTTGTCCAGGGGGCCCCAAAAACATTCAGTACTTC. The encoded protein is CASSKACPGGPKNIQYF.

This chain joins TRBV5-8 and TRBJ2-7, with D perhaps TRBD1 (6 bases). V lost 2 bases to trimming and J lost 2 bases, with 14 bases between them. This CDR3 has 15 amino acids. Per the germline V gene, CDR1 is SGHTS and CDR2 is YDEGEE. The CDR3 DNA follows: TGTGCCAGCAGCTTCGAACAGGGTCTAACCTACGAGCAGTACTTC. Its translation: CASSFEQGLTYEQYF.

CDR3 in DNA: TGTGCCAGTAGTGGGGGAGGGCCCCACGAGCAGTACTTC. This codes for CASSGGGPHEQYF. V and J are TRBV19 and TRBJ2-7, with 7 bases aligning to TRBD2. This CDR3 is 13 amino acids long. CDR1 LNHDA and CDR2 SQIVND come from the germline V gene (reference sequence). The ends lost 5 bases at V and 5 bases at J; junction bases unmatched: 6.